This TCR beta chain was profiled in a study of TIL therapy for anti-PD-1-resistant metastatic lung cancer. Stated time point: pre-treatment sample, taken before nivolumab and TIL therapy. The tumor samples were excised metastases, mostly pleural nodules or supraclavicular lymph nodes. This clone qualifies as medium-sized (0.01 to 0.1%). Germline V CDR1 and CDR2: MGHDK, SYGVNS. Trimming took off 4 bases at V and 3 bases at J, with 4 bases between the two ends. The CDR3 covers 11 residues. The immunoSEQ assay was v3. Each library reached some 2.1 million read pairs, or roughly 4.5-6.5 million at deep level. Measured with immunoSEQ multiplex PCR; TCRdb has only the in-frame clones, and not every one. The table lists approximately 9,400 clones, about 60% of them singletons.

This chain joins TRBV25-1 and TRBJ2-7; D is ambiguous. The sample in question was tumor tissue, obtained at baseline. The TCR originated in a person aged 25-79 years with non-small cell lung cancer. Written as DNA, the CDR3 is TGTGCCAGCAGTGGTGGCTACGAGCAGTACTTC. Its protein is CASSGGYEQYF.